Presented here are 30 T cell receptor beta chains from one specimen sequenced in a study of blood T cell repertoires in COVID-19. Using immunoSEQ multiplex PCR, the repertoire was profiled, and TCRdb retains in-frame clones only, with some absent. This repertoire shows 150,000 to 200,000 clones, approximately 79% found once; its top ten account for around 20%. Input material: peripheral blood. These receptors all come from a woman over 75 with acute or convalescent COVID-19.

This chain uses TRBV11-2 with TRBJ1-1, with D tentatively TRBD1 (5 bases). Trimming left V 5 bases short and J 4 bases short, with 14 bases between. The CDR3 covers 14 residues. The germline gives CDR1 SGHAT, CDR2 FQNNGV. CDR3 nucleotides: TGTGCCAGCAGCCGATATCGGGGGAGCACTGAAGCTTTCTTT. It yields the protein CASSRYRGSTEAFF.

The V and J genes are TRBV20-1 and TRBJ2-7; 9 bases are a match to TRBD1. J gave up 3 bases and V 3 bases, and 6 bases lay outside the gene matches. The germline V gene has CDR1 DFQATT and CDR2 SNEGSKA (reference sequence). The CDR3 is 14 residues long. The CDR3 loop reads CSASRPGQGYEQYF. The CDR3 bases are TGCAGTGCTAGTCGACCGGGACAGGGCTACGAGCAGTACTTC.

This sequence joins TRBV11-3 and TRBJ2-5, with TRBD2 matching over 12 bases. This CDR3 contains 16 residues. V shed 3 bases and J 3 bases; nucleotides not matched to a gene: 5. Looked up from germline, CDR1 is SGHNT and CDR2 is YENEEA. This CDR3 reads CASSFRLAGAKETQYF. CDR3 nucleotides: TGTGCCAGCAGCTTCCGACTAGCGGGAGCCAAAGAGACCCAGTACTTC.

A single count supports this clone. This rearrangement joins TRBV7-2 to TRBJ2-3, with TRBD2 identical over 8 bases. The CDR3 length is 17 residues. The ends lost 5 bases at V and 7 bases at J; junction bases unmatched: 17. The germline V gene has CDR1 SGHTA and CDR2 FQGNSA. CDR3 sequence: CASSTPTSGTRVYTQYF. DNA for the CDR3: TGTGCCAGCAGCACACCGACCTCCGGGACTAGGGTATATACGCAGTATTTT. The full variable domain, rest sourced from reference TRBV7-2 and TRBJ2-3, is GAGVSQSPSNKVTEKGKDVELRCDPISGHTALYWYRQSLGQGLEFLIYFQGNSAPDKSGLPSDRFSAERTGGSVSTLTIQRTQQEDSAVYLCASSTPTSGTRVYTQYFGPGTRLTVL.

The chain employs TRBV4-2 and TRBJ2-7; 12 bases fit TRBD2. The CDR3 length is 16 residues. CDR1 is LGHNA and CDR2 is YNFKEQ in the germline V gene. Losses at the gene ends were 0 bases for V and 4 bases for J; bases not matched to a gene: 4. The CDR3 loop reads CASSQDQTSGGYEQYF. As DNA, the CDR3 is TGTGCCAGCAGCCAAGATCAGACTAGCGGGGGATACGAGCAGTACTTC.

This chain links TRBV6-1 with TRBJ2-4, with D possibly being TRBD1 (6 bases). CDR3 length: 16 residues. Germline values: CDR1 MNHNS, CDR2 SASEGT. The V and J ends lost 6 bases and 3 bases respectively, with 18 bases between them. In DNA form, the CDR3 reads TGTGCCAGCAGGGAAATACAGGAACAGGGCAAAAACATTCAGTACTTC. It specifies CASREIQEQGKNIQYF.

The chain joins TRBV11-3 to TRBJ2-3; tentatively, D is TRBD1 (6 bases). Per the germline V gene, CDR1 is SGHNT and CDR2 is YENEEA. CDR3 length equals 15 residues. Between the trimmed V and J ends, which lost 1 base and 0 bases, there was a span of 8 bases. The CDR3 bases are TGTGCCAGCAGCTTAGGGGGGCGCAGCACAGATACGCAGTATTTT. It encodes CASSLGGRSTDTQYF.

V gene TRBV19 combines with J gene TRBJ1-4, with D perhaps TRBD1 (6 bases). Germline CDR1 is LNHDA and CDR2 is SQIVND (reference sequence). Trimming removed 7 bases from V and 7 bases from J, with 16 bases in between. The CDR3 is 14 amino acids. CDR3 nucleotides: TGTGCCAGTACCACTAACGGACAGTTTGAAAAACTGTTTTTT. Its protein product is CASTTNGQFEKLFF.

V gene TRBV7-9 combines with J gene TRBJ2-7; TRBD2 agrees at 12 bases. Trimming cost V 5 bases and J 5 bases; bases outside gene matches: 4. In germline, CDR1 is SEHNR, CDR2 FQNEAQ (reference sequence). The CDR3 has 14 residues. The CDR3 sequence: CASSEGLAGHEQYF. CDR3 DNA: TGTGCCAGCAGCGAGGGACTAGCGGGCCACGAGCAGTACTTC.

J is TRBJ1-1 and V is TRBV18; 9 bases agree with TRBD1. The V and J ends lost 4 bases and 4 bases, in that order; junction bases with no gene match: 7. CDR3 length equals 15 residues. Germline loops: CDR1 KGHSH, CDR2 LQKENI. CDR3 sequence: CASSLGQGMATEAFF. CDR3 DNA: TGTGCCAGCTCACTGGGACAGGGAATGGCCACTGAAGCTTTCTTT.

V usage is TRBV18 and J usage is TRBJ1-3; D is unclear. CDR3 length equals 18 residues. Looked up from germline, CDR1 is KGHSH and CDR2 is LQKENI. The germline V and J ends were trimmed by 3 bases and 0 bases, with 18 bases remaining between them. The CDR3 nucleotides read TGTGCCAGCTCACCGATGCCAGCGACTGAGAGCTCTGGAAACACCATATATTTT. Translating gives CASSPMPATESSGNTIYF.

J is TRBJ2-7 and V is TRBV4-2; 10 nucleotides agree with TRBD1. Germline assignment: CDR1 LGHNA and CDR2 YNFKEQ. This CDR3 has 17 residues. Trimming removed 1 base from V and 4 bases from J; junction bases left unmatched: 10. DNA of the CDR3: TGTGCCAGCAGCCAAGCGTCGACCGGGACAGGGGCTTACGAGCAGTACTTC. As protein: CASSQASTGTGAYEQYF.

CDR3 bases: TGTGCCAGCAGCTTATGGTGGGGGGGCGAGACAGATACGCAGTATTTT. Residues: CASSLWWGGETDTQYF. The rearrangement uses TRBV11-2 and TRBJ2-3; possible D gene TRBD2, 7 bases. Trimming took 2 bases from V and 3 from J, leaving 15 bases between them. The CDR3 is made up of 16 amino acids. The germline V gene has CDR1 SGHAT and CDR2 FQNNGV. Based on the CDR3 plus reference TRBV11-2 and TRBJ2-3, the full variable domain is EAGVAQSPRYKIIEKRQSVAFWCNPISGHATLYWYQQILGQGPKLLIQFQNNGVVDDSQLPKDRFSAERLKGVDSTLKIQPAKLEDSAVYLCASSLWWGGETDTQYFGPGTRLTVL.

V is TRBV4-2 and J is TRBJ1-5; no definite D call. Germline V gene sequence: CDR1 LGHNA, CDR2 YNFKEQ. Trimming took 4 bases from V and 3 from J, leaving 19 bases between them. The CDR3 is 17 residues long. CDR3 coding DNA: TGTGCCAGCAGCCCTTACCCAAAGGGAGCTCTCAATCAGCCCCAGCATTTT. Its protein is CASSPYPKGALNQPQHF.

CDR3 coding DNA: TGTGCCAGCAGCTCTCAACCGAGGGGGGGGAATCAGCCCCAGCATTTT. Translated, it gives CASSSQPRGGNQPQHF. The genes are TRBV7-8 and TRBJ1-5, with a weak D call TRBD1 (6 bases). Trimming took off 4 bases at V and 4 bases at J, with 17 bases between the two ends. The CDR3 sequence is 16 residues long. Germline V gene sequence: CDR1 SGHVS, CDR2 FQNEAQ.

The chain is built from TRBV18 and TRBJ1-1; TRBD1 might be the D (5 bases). V was pared by 2 bases and J by 7 bases, with 8 bases between. The germline gives CDR1 KGHSH, CDR2 LQKENI. The CDR3 length is 12 residues. The CDR3 DNA follows: TGTGCCAGCTCACCAGCCGGGGGTGAAGCTTTCTTT. It yields the protein CASSPAGGEAFF.

The V gene is TRBV7-2, the J gene TRBJ2-7; TRBD2 agrees at 12 bases. There are 15 residues in the CDR3. V shed 5 bases and J 0 bases; nucleotides not matched to a gene: 2. Germline V lookup: CDR1 SGHTA, CDR2 FQGNSA. The CDR3 sequence: CASSRLAGDSYEQYF. CDR3 DNA: TGTGCCAGCAGCAGACTAGCGGGGGACTCCTACGAGCAGTACTTC.

The gene calls are TRBV7-9 and TRBJ1-1; D call uncertain. This CDR3 has 15 amino acids. V gave up 8 bases and J gave up 0 bases, with 16 bases separating them. Per germline, CDR1 SEHNR and CDR2 FQNEAQ (reference sequence). CDR3 region: CASYAGQLMNTEAFF. CDR3 coding DNA: TGTGCCAGCTACGCGGGTCAGCTCATGAACACTGAAGCTTTCTTT.

The V call is TRBV7-2, the J call TRBJ2-2; 8 bases are a match to TRBD2. The CDR3 has 16 residues. Germline CDR1 is SGHTA and CDR2 is FQGNSA. Trimming cost V 1 base and J 7 bases; bases outside gene matches: 8. Here the CDR3 reads CASSLGAGLEVGELFF. The CDR3, as DNA: TGTGCCAGCAGCTTAGGGGCGGGACTAGAGGTCGGGGAGCTGTTTTTT.

This chain links TRBV4-2 with TRBJ1-3, with 10 bases identical to TRBD1. The germline CDR1 and CDR2 sequences are LGHNA and YNFKEQ. The CDR3 runs 17 residues. The V gene end was trimmed by 4 bases and the J gene end by 1 base; junction bases not matched to a gene: 7. The CDR3 DNA reads as TGTGCCAGCAGCCCTCAGGACAGGGGGGTATCTGGAAACACCATATATTTT. This codes for CASSPQDRGVSGNTIYF.

The V gene is TRBV24-1, the J gene TRBJ2-1; D is perhaps TRBD1 (6 bases). In germline, CDR1 is KGHDR, CDR2 SFDVKD. The V gene lost 4 bases and the J gene lost 8 bases, with 11 bases spanning the gap. The CDR3 is made up of 13 amino acids. The CDR3 region is CATSESSGDEQFF. The DNA for the CDR3 is TGTGCCACCAGTGAGTCCTCAGGGGATGAGCAGTTCTTC.

This rearrangement joins TRBV7-2 to TRBJ2-5; 7 bases map to TRBD1. The CDR3 spans 12 residues. V dropped 10 bases and J dropped 1; count of bases not matched to a gene: 3. Germline values: CDR1 SGHTA, CDR2 FQGNSA. CDR3: CAIEGAQETQYF. CDR3 DNA: TGTGCCATCGAGGGGGCCCAAGAGACCCAGTACTTC. Together with reference TRBV7-2 and TRBJ2-5, the CDR3 gives the full variable domain: GAGVSQSPSNKVTEKGKDVELRCDPISGHTALYWYRQSLGQGLEFLIYFQGNSAPDKSGLPSDRFSAERTGGSVSTLTIQRTQQEDSAVYLCAIEGAQETQYFGPGTRLLVL.

The rearrangement joins TRBV3-1 (or the pseudogene TRBV3-2) to TRBJ2-7; D may be TRBD2 (5 bases). CDR1 and CDR2 (germline): LGHDT, YNNKEL (reference sequence). The CDR3 has 14 amino acids. V lost 5 bases, J lost 4 bases, and 15 bases lay in between. As DNA, the CDR3 is TGTGCCAGCAGCGCCCTAGCCGTTCGATACGAGCAGTACTTC. Protein product: CASSALAVRYEQYF.

CDR3 amino acids: CASSSPGQEGDTQYF. In DNA, the CDR3 is TGTGCCAGCAGTTCCCCCGGACAGGAGGGAGATACGCAGTATTTT. The rearrangement uses TRBV28 and TRBJ2-3, with D perhaps matching TRBD1 (7 bases). The CDR3 has 15 amino acids. Trimming pared 4 bases from V and 5 bases from J, leaving 16 bases between. The V gene's germline CDR1 is MDHEN and CDR2 SYDVKM.

The chain employs TRBV6-5 and TRBJ1-2, with TRBD1 matching over 7 bases. The germline V gene has CDR1 MNHEY and CDR2 SVGAGI. V dropped 2 bases and J dropped 7; count of bases not matched to a gene: 4. This CDR3 has 13 amino acids. CDR3 sequence (DNA): TGTGCCAGCAGTTACAGACAGGGTGCTGGCTACACCTTC. Translation: CASSYRQGAGYTF.

The J gene is TRBJ2-1, the V gene TRBV5-5; TRBD2 aligns across 9 bases. This CDR3 spans 16 amino acids. CDR1 SGHKS and CDR2 YYEKEE come from the germline V gene (reference sequence). J lost 0 bases, V lost 5 bases, and 6 bases had no gene match. The CDR3 reads CASRNPGLASYNEQFF. DNA of the CDR3: TGTGCCAGCAGAAATCCGGGACTAGCCTCCTACAATGAGCAGTTCTTC.

The chain recombines TRBV21-1 with TRBJ1-3; the table's D gene call, TRBD1, was not cross checked with the DNA. TRBV21-1 has pseudogene status. The CDR3 sequence is 19 residues long. The CDR3 bases are TGTGCCAGCAGCATAAGGGGAGGGGGACAGGGGGCGGCTGGAAACACCATATATTTT. It translates to CASSIRGGGQGAAGNTIYF.

This clone appeared a few times. The J gene is TRBJ2-7, the V gene TRBV6-6, with TRBD1 identical over 7 bases. The CDR3 loop spans 12 amino acids. Germline assignment: CDR1 MNHNY and CDR2 SVGAGI (reference sequence). The ends lost 6 bases at V and 1 base at J; junction bases unmatched: 0. DNA of the CDR3: TGTGCCAGCAGGGACAGGTCCTACGAGCAGTACTTC. It codes for CASRDRSYEQYF.

The chain is built from TRBV2 and TRBJ1-5; 8 nucleotides agree with TRBD1. The CDR3 sequence is 17 residues long. The ends lost 3 bases at V and 4 bases at J; junction bases unmatched: 11. Germline CDR1 is SNHLY and CDR2 is FYNNEI. CDR3 loop: CASSDEEWGTGNQPQHF. CDR3 bases: TGTGCCAGCAGTGATGAGGAGTGGGGGACAGGAAATCAGCCCCAGCATTTT.

The DNA of the CDR3 is TGTGCCAGCAGAAGCCCAGGGGCCCATAACTATGGCTACACCTTC. Translating it yields CASRSPGAHNYGYTF. The chain is built from TRBV2 and TRBJ1-2; D perhaps matches TRBD1 (6 bases). The CDR3 length is 15 residues. CDR1 is SNHLY and CDR2 is FYNNEI in the germline V gene. V was shortened by 6 bases and J by 1 base, with 15 bases between the two germline ends.